Presented here are 14 T cell receptor beta chains from one specimen sequenced in a study of blood T cell repertoires in COVID-19. Method: immunoSEQ multiplex PCR; TCRdb's copy keeps in-frame clones and lacks some. The sample lists about 400,000 clones; roughly 85% were seen once. Sequencing was carried out using peripheral blood. These receptors were obtained from a woman between 25 and 40 years old with active or convalescent COVID-19.

The chain joins TRBV18 to TRBJ1-3; the D gene is possibly TRBD1 (5 bases). The CDR3 loop spans 16 amino acids. Trimming shortened V by 0 bases and J by 0 bases, and 9 bases separated the two germline ends. Germline CDR1 and CDR2: KGHSH and LQKENI. In nucleotides, the CDR3 is TGTGCCAGCTCACCACCGGGGCGGTTCTCTGGAAACACCATATATTTT. This sequence encodes CASSPPGRFSGNTIYF. Complete variable domain (other parts from reference TRBV18 and TRBJ1-3): NAGVMQNPRHLVRRRGQEARLRCSPMKGHSHVYWYRQLPEEGLKFMVYLQKENIIDESGMPKERFSAEFPKEGPSILRIQQVVRGDSAAYFCASSPPGRFSGNTIYFGEGSWLTVV.

V is TRBV10-2 and J is TRBJ2-7; 7 bases match TRBD1. CDR3 length: 14 amino acids. Germline-derived CDR1 and CDR2 are WSHSY and SAAADI. Germline trimming cut 3 bases from V and 6 bases from J; bases unmatched to any gene: 8. The CDR3 DNA reads as TGCGCCAGCAGTGAATCACAGGGGCTAGGCGAGCAGTACTTC. Translated: CASSESQGLGEQYF.

The chain employs TRBV10-2 and TRBJ1-3; D gene ambiguous. Germline assignment: CDR1 WSHSY and CDR2 SAAADI. The CDR3 covers 14 residues. V was cut by 4 bases and J by 0 bases, with 7 bases left in between. CDR3 coding DNA: TGCGCCAGCAGTGTTGAGCCCTCTGGAAACACCATATATTTT. Amino acids: CASSVEPSGNTIYF.

The chain uses TRBV11-3 and TRBJ2-1; 9 positions agree with TRBD2. V lost 1 base and J lost 4; bases outside the gene matches: 8. Germline V lookup: CDR1 SGHNT, CDR2 YENEEA. This CDR3 contains 17 residues. For the CDR3, the DNA is TGTGCCAGCAGCTTAGCAGTCGGGAGCGGGGGGTACAATGAGCAGTTCTTC. Residues: CASSLAVGSGGYNEQFF. Full variable domain (remainder filled in from reference TRBV11-3 and TRBJ2-1): EAGVVQSPRYKIIEKKQPVAFWCNPISGHNTLYWYLQNLGQGPELLIRYENEEAVDDSQLPKDRFSAERLKGVDSTLKIQPAELGDSAVYLCASSLAVGSGGYNEQFFGPGTRLTVL.

The rearrangement uses TRBV5-1 and TRBJ2-2, with a tentative D call TRBD1 (6 bases). The ends were cut back, 0 bases at V and 2 bases at J, with 11 bases in the middle. Germline V gene data show CDR1 as SGHRS and CDR2 as YFSETQ. CDR3 length equals 16 residues. Here the CDR3 DNA reads TGCGCCAGCAGCTTGGTGGCAGGGGCAAACACCGGGGAGCTGTTTTTT. Its protein is CASSLVAGANTGELFF.

The V call is TRBV28, the J call TRBJ1-5; maybe TRBD1 (5 bases). The CDR3 is 14 amino acids. Trimming cost V 10 bases and J 6 bases, with 19 bases left between them. Germline V gene sequence: CDR1 MDHEN, CDR2 SYDVKM. The CDR3 loop reads CATSGEGQRQPQHF. CDR3 sequence (DNA): TGTGCCACCTCGGGGGAAGGGCAGCGTCAGCCCCAGCATTTT.

In regard to this clone: Other DNA sequences in this sample translate to the same CDR3. The CDR3 DNA follows: TGCGCCAGCAGCCCGGGACAGCGCGGAAACACCATATATTTT. Translating it yields CASSPGQRGNTIYF. The chain couples TRBV5-1 to TRBJ1-3; 7 bases line up with TRBD1. Trimming cost V 4 bases and J 4 bases; bases outside gene matches: 5. Germline V gives CDR1 SGHRS, CDR2 YFSETQ. The CDR3 totals 14 residues.

This chain connects TRBV5-4 to TRBJ2-5; TRBD1 is a possible D gene (6 bases). The ends were cut back, 4 bases at V and 2 bases at J, with 15 bases in the middle. The CDR3 contains 15 residues. Per germline, CDR1 SGHNT and CDR2 YYREEE (reference sequence). CDR3 protein: CASSTKQGSQETQYF. The CDR3 coding sequence is TGTGCCAGCAGCACCAAGCAGGGGAGTCAAGAGACCCAGTACTTC.

This clone came up a few times. CDR3 DNA: TGCAGCGTTGAAGGTAACACCCAAAACTATGGCTACACCTTC. This sequence encodes CSVEGNTQNYGYTF. The chain links TRBV29-1 to TRBJ1-2; D gene unclear. This CDR3 has 14 amino acids. Trimming removed 1 base from V and 2 bases from J, with 11 bases in between. Germline CDR1 and CDR2: SQVTM and ANQGSEA.

The rearrangement uses TRBV6-4 and TRBJ2-1; the match to TRBD2 covers 8 bases. The J segment lost 12 bases and the V segment lost 0 bases, leaving 16 bases of the junction unmatched. There are 17 residues in the CDR3. Germline CDR1 is MRHNA and CDR2 is SNTAGT. The CDR3 here is CASSDSSLGPRGLGQFF. CDR3 coding DNA: TGTGCCAGCAGTGACTCGAGTCTGGGACCCCGGGGACTAGGGCAGTTCTTC.

The genes are TRBV3-1 (or the pseudogene TRBV3-2) and TRBJ2-3, with TRBD2 matching 7 bases. Germline V gene lookup returns CDR1 LGHDT and CDR2 YNNKEL (reference sequence). With V trimmed by 0 bases and J by 2 bases, 8 bases remained unmatched. The CDR3 has 17 amino acids. This CDR3 is CASSQDLADRPTDTQYF. CDR3 in DNA: TGTGCCAGCAGCCAAGATCTAGCGGACCGACCCACAGATACGCAGTATTTT.

The rearrangement joins TRBV6-2 or TRBV6-3 to TRBJ2-7; D may be TRBD1 (5 bases). With 5 bases removed from V and 4 bases from J, the gap between germline ends came to 6 bases. The germline CDR1 and CDR2 sequences are MNHEY and SVGEGT. This CDR3 contains 11 residues. The CDR3 DNA reads TGTGCCAGCAGTACAGGTTACGAGCAGTACTTC. It specifies CASSTGYEQYF.

This clone came up a few times. The chain employs TRBV29-1 and TRBJ2-3, with 9 bases identical to TRBD2. CDR3 size: 16 residues. The V gene's germline CDR1 is SQVTM and CDR2 ANQGSEA. V lost 2 bases, J lost 3 bases, and 9 bases stayed unmatched. The CDR3 loop is CSVERVLGLATDTQYF. The CDR3 DNA follows: TGCAGCGTTGAAAGAGTTCTGGGACTAGCTACAGATACGCAGTATTTT.

The chain combines TRBV7-9 with TRBJ1-2; 8 nucleotides line up with TRBD1. The CDR3 has 13 amino acids. Germline CDR1 and CDR2: SEHNR and FQNEAQ (reference sequence). J lost 4 bases, V lost 5 bases, and 3 bases had no gene match. For the CDR3, the DNA is TGTGCCAGCAGCATTGGACAGGGCTATGGCTACACCTTC. Protein: CASSIGQGYGYTF.